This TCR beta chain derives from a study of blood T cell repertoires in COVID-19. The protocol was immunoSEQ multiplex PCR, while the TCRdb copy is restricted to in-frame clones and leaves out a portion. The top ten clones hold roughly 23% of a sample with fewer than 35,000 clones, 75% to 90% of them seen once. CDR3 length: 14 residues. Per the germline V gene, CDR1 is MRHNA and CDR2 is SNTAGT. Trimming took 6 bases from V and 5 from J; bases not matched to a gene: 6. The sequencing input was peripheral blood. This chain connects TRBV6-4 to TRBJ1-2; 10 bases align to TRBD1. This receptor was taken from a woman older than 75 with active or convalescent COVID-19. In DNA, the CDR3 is TGTGCCAGCAGACCCGGGACAGGGGCATATGGCTACACCTTC. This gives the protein CASRPGTGAYGYTF.